This T cell receptor (beta chain) was recovered during a study of response to subunit inactivated influenza vaccine. On this clonotype itself: The antigen is unknown.

Each CDR3 protein is one row after TCRdb ran MiXCR on the RT-PCR reads. The sample yields 500,000 or so distinct CDR3 sequences, about 10% seen once. Study conclusions and caveats: The authors offered the suggestion that each seasonal influenza vaccination recruits few new T cells.

This CDR3 spans 14 amino acids. V was pared by 8 bases and J by 5 bases, with 13 bases between. Germline V lookup: CDR1 MNHNS, CDR2 SASEGT. The source is a man aged 50 or older who received an inactivated influenza vaccine. This chain uses TRBV6-1 with TRBJ1-6; D possibly corresponds to TRBD1 (5 bases). Sequenced here: PBMCs from blood, sampled roughly 48 days after vaccination. The CDR3 sequence: CASYRDGNNSPLHF. DNA for the CDR3: TGTGCCAGCTATCGGGACGGCAATAATTCACCCCTCCACTTT.